This T cell receptor (beta chain) originates from a study of blood T cells in healthy people across ages. Per individual sample, total RNA of at least 5 micrograms was extracted. Germline-derived CDR1 and CDR2 are MNHEY and SVGAGI. The CDR3 sequence is 16 residues long. V lost 0 bases to trimming and J lost 2 bases; unmatched junction nucleotides: 2. A remark on this clonotype: The antigen is undetermined.

Primers used in a second PCR of roughly 6 to 11 cycles were a sample-barcoded 5' primer and a J-beta primer mix. Each of the cDNA molecules was tagged by a template-switch adaptor with 12 random nucleotides. TCRdb analysed the 5' RACE reads with MiXCR anew, one entry per CDR3 protein. The table includes around 1,500,000 distinct CDR3 sequences, roughly 40% detected once. Study results and limitations: Among T cells, TCR beta diversity per million cells dropped roughly linearly as age rose. When one million T cells were used, diversity estimates were thought to be underestimates.

This chain joins TRBV6-5 and TRBJ2-3; 10 bases match TRBD2. This sequence was found in a woman aged 18-29 years in good health. The sequenced material came from blood. In DNA, the CDR3 is TGTGCCAGCAGTTACTCACTAGCGGGGTACACAGATACGCAGTATTTT. It is translated as CASSYSLAGYTDTQYF.